The clone carrying this T cell receptor (beta chain) was observed once. The record originates from a study of immune evolution from preneoplasia to lung adenocarcinoma. Repertoires were generated with immunoSEQ multiplex PCR, while TCRdb's copy carries only in-frame clones and drops some. Of about 6,300 clones listed, 76% are singletons. Between the mid-2010s and the late 2010s, patients underwent resection in Japan or China. V gave up 6 bases and J gave up 2 bases; unmatched junction bases: 7. The CDR3 runs 15 residues. CDR1 is MDHEN, CDR2 SYDVKM, per germline. Specimen: FFPE minimally invasive lung adenocarcinoma tissue. This receptor was taken from a person aged 60-80 years with lung adenocarcinoma. The chain is built from TRBV28 and TRBJ1-5; 7 nucleotides agree with TRBD1. The CDR3 bases are TGTGCCAGCAGCCCCCCTACAGGGGGCAATCAGCCCCAGCATTTT. Protein: CASSPPTGGNQPQHF.